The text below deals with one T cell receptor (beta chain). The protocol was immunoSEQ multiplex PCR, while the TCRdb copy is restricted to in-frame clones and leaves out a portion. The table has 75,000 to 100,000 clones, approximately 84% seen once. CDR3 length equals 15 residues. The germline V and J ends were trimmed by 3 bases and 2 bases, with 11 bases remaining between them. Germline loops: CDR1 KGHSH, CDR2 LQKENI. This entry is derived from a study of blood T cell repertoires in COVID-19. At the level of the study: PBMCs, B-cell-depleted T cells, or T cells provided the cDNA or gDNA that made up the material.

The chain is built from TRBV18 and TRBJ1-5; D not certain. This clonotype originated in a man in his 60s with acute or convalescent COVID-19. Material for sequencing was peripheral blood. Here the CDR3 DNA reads TGTGCCAGCTCACCCTGGGCCGGTCGCAATCAGCCCCAGCATTTT. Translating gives CASSPWAGRNQPQHF.